Each of the 3 T cell receptor beta chains below was sequenced from the same sample in a study of T cell responses to AZD1222 COVID-19 vaccine. Data came from immunoSEQ multiplex PCR; TCRdb stores just in-frame clones and leaves some out. The table shows 140,000 or so clones, with roughly 86% occurring only once. Sequences were derived from peripheral blood, sampled 28 days after the second dose of the MenACWY control vaccine. Source of these receptors: an adult who received the MenACWY meningococcal vaccine as a control.

J is TRBJ1-5 and V is TRBV9; D is ambiguous. V was pared by 3 bases and J by 8 bases, with 15 bases between. CDR1 is SGDLS, CDR2 YYNGEE, per germline. The CDR3 consists of 14 residues. The CDR3 spells CASSAGPVLEPQHF. CDR3 DNA: TGTGCCAGCAGCGCTGGACCCGTGTTGGAGCCCCAGCATTTT.

The chain recombines TRBV29-1 with TRBJ1-1; D unclear. V was pared by 6 bases and J by 7 bases, with 9 bases between. The germline CDR1 and CDR2 sequences are SQVTM and ANQGSEA. This CDR3 has 10 amino acids. The CDR3 DNA sequence: TGCAGCGTCGATACAGATGAAGCTTTCTTT. Its protein product is CSVDTDEAFF. Based on the CDR3 plus reference TRBV29-1 and TRBJ1-1, the full variable domain is SAVISQKPSRDICQRGTSLTIQCQVDSQVTMMFWYRQQPGQSLTLIATANQGSEATYESGFVIDKFPISRPNLTFSTLTVSNMSPEDSSIYLCSVDTDEAFFGQGTRLTVV.

The rearrangement links TRBV7-2 to TRBJ2-1; TRBD2 matches at 10 bases. The CDR3 covers 17 residues. Germline V lookup: CDR1 SGHTA, CDR2 FQGNSA. The junction had 8 bases not matched to a gene; V was cut back by 2 bases and J by 4 bases. The CDR3 nucleotides are TGTGCCAGCAGCTTAAGGGCTAGCGGGAGTAGGTACAATGAGCAGTTCTTC. Encoded protein: CASSLRASGSRYNEQFF.